The 32 T cell receptor beta chains below all came from one sample that was sequenced in a study of blood T cells in healthy people across ages (dated by TCRdb to 2015 to 2017). The library was obtained by 5' RACE. Sequencing instrument: Illumina HiSeq 2500. A second PCR of 7 to 11 cycles was performed with a sample-barcoded 5' primer and a J-beta primer mix. TCRdb's own reprocessing of the public reads used fastp at Q25 and MiXCR and kept productive beta chains. CDR3 protein sequences are deduplicated, and each keeps its most common genes and DNA. The sample table shows approximately 1.5 million distinct CDR3 sequences, and approximately 39% are seen once. Together, the top ten hold approximately 4% of the sample. The sequenced sample was blood. These TCRs come from a woman aged 18-29 years in good health.

This clonotype was counted at least ten times. CDR3 sequence (DNA): TGTGCCAGCAGTATCACTAGGCCGGAGACCCAGTACTTC. Its protein is CASSITRPETQYF. The rearrangement links TRBV6-6 to TRBJ2-5, with D possibly matching TRBD2 (5 bases). This CDR3 is 13 amino acids long. Between the trimmed V and J ends, which lost 5 bases and 5 bases, there was a span of 12 bases. The germline CDR1 and CDR2 sequences are MNHNY and SVGAGI (reference sequence).

J is TRBJ1-1 and V is TRBV20-1; D perhaps matches TRBD1 (5 bases). Trimming stripped 3 bases from V and 7 bases from J, with 21 bases between. The CDR3 has 15 amino acids. From germline, CDR1 is DFQATT and CDR2 SNEGSKA (reference sequence). In DNA, the CDR3 is TGCAGTGCTAGTCCTATCCCCCGGGACGGAAATGAAGCTTTCTTT. Its protein product is CSASPIPRDGNEAFF.

As to this clonotype: A much larger clone differs by one base, so this may be a read error. This sequence joins TRBV6-2 or TRBV6-3 and TRBJ1-2; D is unclear. The CDR3 sequence is 15 residues long. Trimming left V 4 bases short and J 7 bases short, with 19 bases between. Germline values: CDR1 MNHEY, CDR2 SVGEGT. Here the CDR3 reads CASSSVQEAPLGYTF. The CDR3 coding sequence is TGTGCCAGCAGTTCGGTTCAAGAAGCCCCTCTTGGCTACACCTTC.

In its sample, this clonotype was seen a few times. The chain recombines TRBV11-1 with TRBJ2-3; 9 nucleotides align to TRBD1. Per germline, CDR1 SGHAT and CDR2 FQDESV (reference sequence). Unmatched junction bases numbered 4, after V lost 6 bases and J lost 0 bases. CDR3 size: 15 residues. CDR3 nucleotide sequence: TGTGCCAGCAGTACGGGACAGGGAAGCACAGATACGCAGTATTTT. Translation: CASSTGQGSTDTQYF.

This rearrangement joins TRBV7-2 to TRBJ1-3; D gene unclear. V was clipped by 8 bases and J by 4 bases, with 9 bases between them. CDR1 and CDR2 from the germline V gene are SGHTA and FQGNSA. The CDR3 runs to 12 residues. CDR3 sequence: CASGALGNTIYF. CDR3 DNA: TGTGCCAGCGGTGCACTCGGAAACACCATATATTTT.

A few counts support this clonotype. The gene calls are TRBV20-1 and TRBJ2-2; 10 nucleotides line up with TRBD2. V gave up 2 bases and J gave up 7 bases; unmatched junction bases: 10. The CDR3 covers 16 residues. Germline CDR1 is DFQATT and CDR2 is SNEGSKA (reference sequence). The CDR3, as DNA: TGCAGTGCTAGACCCGGGACTAGCGTTCCTGGCGGGGAGCTGTTTTTT. It translates to CSARPGTSVPGGELFF.

Worth noting for this clonotype: One end of the junction does not line up with germline, which may come from a read error. The rearrangement uses TRBV6-5 and TRBJ2-3, with 12 bases lining up with TRBD2. The CDR3 loop spans 16 amino acids. Looked up from germline, CDR1 is MNHEY and CDR2 is SVGAGI. The CDR3, as DNA: TGTGCCAGCAGTTACTCTCTAGCGGGAGGGACAGATGCGCAGTATTTT. Encoded protein: CASSYSLAGGTDAQYF.

The rearrangement uses TRBV20-1 and TRBJ1-2, with D maybe TRBD1 (5 bases). With 0 bases removed from V and 6 bases from J, the gap between germline ends came to 8 bases. Germline values: CDR1 DFQATT, CDR2 SNEGSKA (reference sequence). This CDR3 region has 12 residues. For the CDR3, the DNA is TGCAGTGCTAGAGATGGGGGAGATGGCTACACCTTC. Residues: CSARDGGDGYTF.

V is TRBV5-1 and J is TRBJ2-5; TRBD1 aligns across 12 bases. There are 14 residues in the CDR3. V lost 1 base to trimming and J lost 11 bases; unmatched junction nucleotides: 6. Looked up from germline, CDR1 is SGHRS and CDR2 is YFSETQ. The CDR3 nucleotides are TGCGCCAGCAGCTTGCAGGGACAGGGGGCTGTGCAGTACTTC. Its protein is CASSLQGQGAVQYF.

This clonotype came up a few times. J is TRBJ2-7 and V is TRBV29-1; TRBD2 might be the D (5 bases). Germline values: CDR1 SQVTM, CDR2 ANQGSEA. The CDR3 runs to 14 residues. V lost 5 bases and J lost 5, with 19 bases in between. The CDR3, as DNA: TGCAGCGTTTGGACTGACCCTACGACCCACGAGCAGTACTTC. It translates to CSVWTDPTTHEQYF.

V gene TRBV20-1 combines with J gene TRBJ2-3; D unresolved. Trimming cost V 1 base and J 4 bases, with 6 bases left between them. Germline V gene data show CDR1 as DFQATT and CDR2 as SNEGSKA (reference sequence). CDR3 length: 12 residues. CDR3 coding DNA: TGCAGTGCTAGAGTGACGGCAGATACGCAGTATTTT. Translating gives CSARVTADTQYF.

A word on this clonotype: At one boundary the junction diverges from the germline segment, which might be a read error. The rearrangement joins TRBV5-1 to TRBJ2-1, with D perhaps assigned TRBD1 or TRBD2 (6 bases each). The germline gives CDR1 SGHRS, CDR2 YFSETQ. CDR3 length equals 14 residues. CDR3 loop: CVSSSRGAYNEQFF. DNA for the CDR3: TGCGTCAGCAGCTCGAGGGGGGCCTACAATGAGCAGTTCTTC.

This chain connects TRBV24-1 to TRBJ2-7, with 7 bases lining up with TRBD1. The germline CDR1 and CDR2 sequences are KGHDR and SFDVKD. With V trimmed by 5 bases and J by 5 bases, 5 bases remained unmatched. The CDR3 covers 13 residues. CDR3 nucleotide sequence: TGTGCCACCAGTGCGACAGGGTTCGACGAGCAGTACTTC. It codes for CATSATGFDEQYF.

This clonotype was seen only once. This sequence joins TRBV2 and TRBJ2-2, with a weak D call TRBD1 (5 bases). The germline CDR1 and CDR2 sequences are SNHLY and FYNNEI. V was shortened by 5 bases and J by 3 bases, with 13 bases between the two germline ends. This CDR3 is built from 15 residues. CDR3 loop: CASSYEQADTGELFF. Here the CDR3 DNA reads TGTGCCAGCAGTTATGAACAGGCGGACACCGGGGAGCTGTTTTTT.

Here the CDR3 DNA reads TGTGCCAGCAGTTTCGGGATTAGCTCCTACGAGCAGTACTTC. This gives the protein CASSFGISSYEQYF. The chain carries TRBV12-3 or TRBV12-4 and TRBJ2-7; D might be TRBD2 (5 bases). The CDR3 length is 14 residues. V lost 3 bases to trimming and J lost 0 bases, with 9 bases between them.

This clonotype was seen at least ten times. This chain links TRBV7-2 with TRBJ1-5; perhaps TRBD1 as D (6 bases). Deletions cut 1 base from V and 6 bases from J, with 13 bases between. The length of the CDR3 is 15 residues. CDR1 is SGHTA and CDR2 is FQGNSA in the germline V gene. This CDR3 is CASSLGDRDTQPQHF. The CDR3 bases are TGTGCCAGCAGCTTAGGGGACCGGGACACTCAGCCCCAGCATTTT.

The J gene is TRBJ2-3, the V gene TRBV5-1; TRBD2 matches at 7 bases. With 4 bases clipped from V and 5 bases from J, the junction kept 16 bases outside the gene matches. CDR1 and CDR2 (germline): SGHRS, YFSETQ. The CDR3 runs 17 residues. The CDR3 DNA reads TGCGCCAGCAGCACCGCGACTAGCCGCCTTGGGGGAGATACGCAGTATTTT. Protein sequence: CASSTATSRLGGDTQYF.

This clonotype was seen once. This chain connects TRBV5-1 to TRBJ1-2; 9 nucleotides line up with TRBD1. The length of the CDR3 is 16 residues. CDR1 and CDR2 (germline): SGHRS, YFSETQ. J was trimmed by 4 bases and V by 1 base; bases with no gene match: 8. This CDR3 is CASSLTTGTGSYGYTF. CDR3 bases: TGCGCCAGCAGCTTGACAACCGGGACAGGGAGCTATGGCTACACCTTC.

This sequence joins TRBV12-3 or TRBV12-4 and TRBJ2-3; TRBD1 agrees at 7 bases. CDR3 length: 17 residues. Trimming removed 2 bases from V and 1 base from J; junction bases left unmatched: 9. CDR3 in amino acids: CASSLPRDSPGTDTQYF. CDR3 DNA: TGTGCCAGCAGTTTACCCCGGGACAGCCCTGGCACAGATACGCAGTATTTT.

This clonotype was seen just once. Its ends do not fully match the called genes, so a read error is possible. The chain joins TRBV5-1 to TRBJ2-5; TRBD2 matches at 15 bases. The J call is uncertain, as TRBJ2-7 better fits the DNA end. The CDR3 sequence is 15 residues long. The germline V gene has CDR1 SGHRS and CDR2 YFSETQ. CDR3 sequence: CAGSYGLAGGYEQYF. CDR3 nucleotide sequence: TGCGCCGGCAGCTACGGACTAGCGGGAGGGTACGAGCAGTACTTC.

This clonotype showed up just once. The rearrangement links TRBV4-3 to TRBJ1-2; D remains ambiguous. This CDR3 spans 15 amino acids. V lost 1 base, J lost 5 bases, and 14 bases lay in between. Germline CDR1 and CDR2: LGHNA and YSLEER. The CDR3 DNA reads as TGCGCCAGCAGCCAAGTAATTGAGGGCACATATGGCTACACCTTC. Translated: CASSQVIEGTYGYTF.

This clonotype appeared a few times. The CDR3 DNA follows: TGCAGTGCTGGGGCGGGCGGGGACACTGAAGCTTTCTTT. Residues: CSAGAGGDTEAFF. This chain links TRBV20-1 with TRBJ1-1, with TRBD1 as a possible D gene (5 bases). The CDR3 spans 13 residues. Trimming stripped 5 bases from V and 3 bases from J, with 13 bases between. Per the germline V gene, CDR1 is DFQATT and CDR2 is SNEGSKA (reference sequence).

This clonotype was detected a few times. The rearrangement links TRBV9 to TRBJ2-1; 8 positions agree with TRBD2. Germline V CDR1 and CDR2: SGDLS, YYNGEE. The ends lost 2 bases at V and 8 bases at J; junction bases unmatched: 6. CDR3 length: 14 residues. The CDR3 loop reads CASSVGGGLDEQFF. Here the CDR3 DNA reads TGTGCCAGCAGCGTCGGGGGGGGGCTGGATGAGCAGTTCTTC.

Concerning this clonotype: At one end the junction does not follow the germline gene, possibly because of a read error. V and J are TRBV4-1 and TRBJ1-2, with 10 nucleotides matching TRBD1. Germline-derived CDR1 and CDR2 are MGHRA and YSYEKL. The CDR3 sequence is 19 residues long. The CDR3 nucleotides read TGCGCCAGCAGCCAAGAGGGCCCATTCGGGACAGGGGCGCTCTATGACTACACCTTC. Amino acids: CASSQEGPFGTGALYDYTF.

A few counts support this clonotype. The chain links TRBV7-9 to TRBJ2-3, with D maybe TRBD2 (6 bases). Germline CDR1 SEHNR, CDR2 FQNEAQ (reference sequence). V gave up 5 bases and J gave up 1 base, with 19 bases separating them. CDR3 length: 17 residues. CDR3 in DNA: TGTGCCAGCAGCCTCCTCGGGGCGGGATTGGGCACAGATACGCAGTATTTT. As protein: CASSLLGAGLGTDTQYF.

The chain joins TRBV29-1 to TRBJ1-1; the D is unclear. The CDR3 covers 11 residues. Germline CDR1 reads SQVTM; CDR2 reads ANQGSEA. The V gene lost 5 bases and the J gene lost 4 bases, with 8 bases spanning the gap. CDR3 sequence (DNA): TGCAGCGTTTCCCGGACCACTGAAGCTTTCTTT. The encoded protein is CSVSRTTEAFF. Complete variable domain (other parts from reference TRBV29-1 and TRBJ1-1): SAVISQKPSRDICQRGTSLTIQCQVDSQVTMMFWYRQQPGQSLTLIATANQGSEATYESGFVIDKFPISRPNLTFSTLTVSNMSPEDSSIYLCSVSRTTEAFFGQGTRLTVV.

V gene TRBV4-1 combines with J gene TRBJ2-7; the D is unclear. The J call may be in error: the DNA end matches TRBJ2-5 better. The CDR3 loop spans 15 amino acids. CDR1 MGHRA and CDR2 YSYEKL come from the germline V gene. The CDR3 sequence: CASSQDLGIRETQYF. In DNA, the CDR3 is TGCGCCAGCAGCCAAGACTTGGGAATTAGGGAGACCCAGTACTTC.

V usage is TRBV3-1 and J usage is TRBJ1-2, with 7 bases aligning to TRBD1. This CDR3 spans 13 amino acids. V trimming: 1 base; J trimming: 7 bases; junction bases outside the gene matches: 3. From germline, CDR1 is LGHDT and CDR2 YNNKEL (reference sequence). CDR3 DNA: TGTGCCAGCAGCCAAGGACAGGGACGTGGCTACACCTTC. Translating it yields CASSQGQGRGYTF.

The chain has TRBV3-1 and TRBJ2-5; D is unresolved. There are 14 residues in the CDR3. Per germline, CDR1 LGHDT and CDR2 YNNKEL (reference sequence). V was shortened by 7 bases and J by 11 bases, with 23 bases between the two germline ends. The CDR3 DNA reads as TGTGCCAGCACTCTGACTCAGACGGGCAACGGGCAGTACTTC. Its translation is CASTLTQTGNGQYF.

The chain combines TRBV29-1 with TRBJ2-3; no clear D gene. The CDR3 consists of 13 residues. CDR1 is SQVTM and CDR2 is ANQGSEA in the germline V gene. The V gene lost 3 bases and the J gene lost 4 bases, with 11 bases spanning the gap. CDR3 in DNA: TGCAGCGTTGACGTCGGGCGAGCAGATACGCAGTATTTT. Translation: CSVDVGRADTQYF.

This clonotype was recorded a few times. The chain carries TRBV4-3 and TRBJ2-3; 8 positions agree with TRBD2. The CDR3 has 18 residues. Germline V CDR1 and CDR2: LGHNA, YSLEER. J lost 4 bases, V lost 0 bases, and 12 bases had no gene match. CDR3 amino acids: CASSQEAGREGRADTQYF. The CDR3 DNA reads TGCGCCAGCAGCCAAGAGGCAGGACGGGAGGGCCGCGCAGATACGCAGTATTTT.

The CDR3 DNA is TGCGCCAGCAGCCAGCCGACGGGCTCCTACGAGCAGTACTTC. It specifies CASSQPTGSYEQYF. The chain links TRBV4-1 to TRBJ2-7, with D unresolved. V was trimmed by 3 bases and J by 0 bases, leaving 9 bases between them. The CDR3 totals 14 residues. Germline CDR1 MGHRA, CDR2 YSYEKL.